Each of the 3 T cell receptor beta chains below was sequenced from the same sample in a study of Graves' ophthalmopathy and Graves' hyperthyroidism. Amplification from RNA transcripts yielded the TCR beta CDR3 regions. Second-round multiplex PCR came after first-round RT-PCR with HTBI primers. TCRdb re-analysed the multiplex PCR reads in MiXCR, keeping a single row per CDR3 protein. This table has about 740,000 distinct CDR3 sequences, roughly 40% appearing once. The sequenced sample was peripheral blood. These receptors were collected from an adult man with Graves' ophthalmopathy.

The rearrangement joins TRBV20-1 to TRBJ2-7, with 7 bases identical to TRBD1. CDR3 size: 14 residues. The trim removed 3 bases at V and 1 base at J, leaving 6 bases unmatched. Germline CDR1 reads DFQATT; CDR2 reads SNEGSKA (reference sequence). Here the CDR3 DNA reads TGCAGTGCTAGTCACTGGACAGGATCCTACGAGCAGTACTTC. It yields the protein CSASHWTGSYEQYF.

The chain joins TRBV25-1 to TRBJ1-2; no reliable D call. V gave up 11 bases and J gave up 6 bases, with 16 bases separating them. The CDR3 runs 12 residues. Germline V gives CDR1 MGHDK, CDR2 SYGVNS. In DNA, the CDR3 is TGTGCCTGGAGTCCCCCGTTTAATGGCTACACCTTC. It translates to CAWSPPFNGYTF.

This clonotype has more than one count but fewer than ten. The V gene is TRBV19, the J gene TRBJ1-1, with D unresolved. The CDR3 is 14 amino acids. CDR1 and CDR2 from the germline V gene are LNHDA and SQIVND (reference sequence). V was trimmed by 7 bases and J by 0 bases, leaving 12 bases between them. The CDR3 bases are TGTGCCAGTATGCGAGGGCCAATGAACACTGAAGCTTTCTTT. As protein: CASMRGPMNTEAFF.